This T cell receptor beta chain derives from a study of T cells in Graves' hyperthyroidism and ophthalmopathy. This clonotype was found many times. Its antigen remains unidentified. Stable Graves' hyperthyroidism meant no ophthalmopathy progression within 18 months. Subjects aged 18 to 65 presented with newly diagnosed hyperthyroidism of less than 2 months' duration. CDR1 is SGHTS, CDR2 YDEGEE, per germline. The CDR3 has 14 residues. The ends were cut back, 4 bases at V and 1 base at J, with 11 bases in the middle. The study, taken as a whole, reports: Most expanded thyroid clonotypes above 0.001 recurred in blood.

TCR beta CDR3 region amplification was performed from RNA transcripts. Initially, a first-round RT-PCR of the TCR CDR3 employed the HTBI primer set. One entry per CDR3 protein results from TCRdb running MiXCR on the multiplex PCR reads. The profile shows hundreds of thousands of distinct CDR3 sequences, less than 20% of them singletons. The receptor's source is a woman in her late teens or twenties with Graves' hyperthyroidism. Sequencing input: blood. The chain uses TRBV5-8 and TRBJ1-1; maybe TRBD1 (6 bases). CDR3 residues: CASSVTGTNTEAFF. The CDR3 bases are TGTGCCAGCAGCGTAACAGGGACGAACACTGAAGCTTTCTTT.